The source of this T cell receptor beta chain is a study of T cell changes during pregnancy in multiple sclerosis. Method: immunoSEQ multiplex PCR; TCRdb's copy keeps in-frame clones and lacks some. This sample has fewer than 65,000 clones, with roughly nine tenths found just once. Unmatched junction bases numbered 3, after V lost 5 bases and J lost 7 bases. CDR3 length: 14 residues. Germline assignment: CDR1 MGHRA and CDR2 YSYEKL. This TCR was recovered from a female donor with multiple sclerosis, enrolled in a pregnancy study. This specimen was CD8+ T cells from peripheral blood mononuclear cells, taken after pregnancy. This chain connects TRBV4-1 to TRBJ1-6, with 9 bases aligning to TRBD1. CDR3 region: CASSEGQGNSPLHF. CDR3 nucleotides: TGCGCCAGCAGCGAGGGACAGGGAAATTCACCCCTCCACTTT.